A single sample is the source of the 12 T cell receptor beta chains below, sequenced in a study of blood T cell repertoires in COVID-19. Measured with immunoSEQ multiplex PCR; TCRdb has only the in-frame clones, and not every one. The sample lists about 120,000 clones, 82% occurring once. Sequencing was done on a sample of peripheral blood. These TCRs come from a man aged 65-85 years with acute or convalescent COVID-19.

This clone has just a few counts. The chain links TRBV12-3 or TRBV12-4 to TRBJ1-2; 8 bases line up with TRBD1. The CDR3 runs 13 residues. The ends lost 6 bases at V and 6 bases at J; junction bases unmatched: 6. CDR3 sequence: CASSRTGRNGYTF. Written as DNA, the CDR3 is TGTGCCAGCAGCCGGACAGGGAGAAATGGCTACACCTTC.

The V call is TRBV6-5, the J call TRBJ1-1, with TRBD1 matching over 7 bases. Germline values: CDR1 MNHEY, CDR2 SVGAGI. The ends lost 4 bases at V and 5 bases at J; junction bases unmatched: 10. The CDR3 has 15 amino acids. CDR3 coding DNA: TGTGCCAGCAGTTCTACCTCCTCGACAGGGACTGAAGCTTTCTTT. Protein product: CASSSTSSTGTEAFF.

The chain uses TRBV28 and TRBJ2-7; D is possibly TRBD1 (5 bases). Trimming took off 3 bases at V and 1 base at J, with 7 bases between the two ends. The CDR3 loop spans 13 amino acids. From germline, CDR1 is MDHEN and CDR2 SYDVKM. Here the CDR3 DNA reads TGTGCCAGCAGTTTGCCAGGGTCCTACGAGCAGTACTTC. This translates into CASSLPGSYEQYF.

The rearrangement links TRBV10-3 to TRBJ2-4; 7 positions agree with TRBD2. CDR3 length equals 12 residues. The trim removed 8 bases at V and 5 bases at J, leaving 3 bases unmatched. In germline, CDR1 is ENHRY, CDR2 SYGVKD. The CDR3 DNA reads as TGTGCCATCGGGGGGGTTGAAAACATTCAGTACTTC. It specifies CAIGGVENIQYF.

The chain couples TRBV9 to TRBJ2-5; tentatively, D is TRBD1 (5 bases). Trimming removed 1 base at V and 4 bases at J, with 8 bases between. Germline CDR1 reads SGDLS; CDR2 reads YYNGEE. The CDR3 extends over 13 amino acids. CDR3 DNA: TGTGCCAGCAGCGTATCCCAGGGAGAGACCCAGTACTTC. As protein: CASSVSQGETQYF.

The chain recombines TRBV18 with TRBJ2-5; D possibly corresponds to TRBD1 (5 bases). Germline CDR1 KGHSH, CDR2 LQKENI. The CDR3 runs to 13 residues. Trimming shortened V by 6 bases and J by 5 bases, and 13 bases separated the two germline ends. The CDR3 bases are TGTGCCAGCTCTTACAGGAGTGAGGAGACCCAGTACTTC. Protein sequence: CASSYRSEETQYF.

This chain's CDR3 is CASSSGGTGVVASQPQHF. Written as DNA, the CDR3 is TGTGCCAGCAGCTCAGGGGGGACAGGGGTAGTGGCGAGTCAGCCCCAGCATTTT. V gene TRBV7-8 combines with J gene TRBJ1-5; 10 bases are a match to TRBD1. Germline V gene sequence: CDR1 SGHVS, CDR2 FQNEAQ. The CDR3 contains 18 residues. The trim removed 4 bases at V and 6 bases at J, leaving 15 bases unmatched.

The CDR3 reads CASRGLAEAFF. CDR3 DNA: TGTGCCAGCAGGGGGCTCGCTGAAGCTTTCTTT. The chain is built from TRBV2 and TRBJ1-1; a weak D match, TRBD1 (5 bases). Germline CDR1 is SNHLY and CDR2 is FYNNEI. The CDR3 length is 11 residues. The V end lost 6 bases, the J end lost 6 bases, and 8 bases lay between the germline ends.

The rearrangement uses TRBV6-5 and TRBJ2-1; D is unclear. The CDR3 length is 15 residues. V was pared by 0 bases and J by 6 bases, with 12 bases between. Germline CDR1 is MNHEY and CDR2 is SVGAGI. The CDR3 loop is CASSYSISGVNEQFF. CDR3 sequence (DNA): TGTGCCAGCAGTTACTCGATTTCAGGTGTCAATGAGCAGTTCTTC.

About this clone itself: The identical CDR3 is also encoded by other nucleotide sequences in the sample. CDR3 loop: CASSLRDSPLHF. CDR3 in DNA: TGTGCCAGCAGCTTACGGGATTCACCCCTCCACTTT. The chain combines TRBV5-4 with TRBJ1-6; D gene ambiguous. Trimming cost V 2 bases and J 8 bases, with 5 bases left between them. The CDR3 spans 12 residues. Germline V gene sequence: CDR1 SGHNT, CDR2 YYREEE (reference sequence).

This chain uses TRBV3-1 (or the pseudogene TRBV3-2) with TRBJ2-2; tentative D call: TRBD2 (7 bases). V shed 7 bases and J shed 4 bases, with 13 bases lying between them. This CDR3 is 14 amino acids long. Germline CDR1 reads LGHDT; CDR2 reads YNNKEL (reference sequence). CDR3 nucleotide sequence: TGTGCCAGCACCTTAGGGGGGGGCACCGGGGAGCTGTTTTTT. It specifies CASTLGGGTGELFF.

V is TRBV28 and J is TRBJ2-5, with D unclear. The CDR3 totals 12 residues. From germline, CDR1 is MDHEN and CDR2 SYDVKM. Deletions cut 2 bases from V and 2 bases from J, with 3 bases between. The CDR3 reads CASSLLQETQYF. The CDR3 bases are TGTGCCAGCAGTTTACTACAAGAGACCCAGTACTTC.